The 22 T cell receptor beta chains below come from one sample, sequenced in a study of metastatic and nonmetastatic thyroid tumors. Via MiXCR, TCRdb re-called the PCR reads. This sample carries tens of thousands of clones, 25% to 30% of them seen once, and the ten largest clones take around 15%. Patients were all untreated before their thyroid surgery. Sequenced input: blood. The receptors come from a female donor with papillary thyroid cancer or a benign thyroid nodule (not recorded which). Some clones in this sample may be carry-over from other donors' samples.

V usage is TRBV6-6 and J usage is TRBJ2-7; 10 bases are shared with TRBD2. Germline V gene lookup returns CDR1 MNHNY and CDR2 SVGAGI (reference sequence). The CDR3 extends over 14 amino acids. The V gene end was trimmed by 0 bases and the J gene end by 12 bases; junction bases not matched to a gene: 8. CDR3: CASSYSNQRGGWYF. For the CDR3, the DNA is TGTGCCAGCAGTTACTCGAACCAGCGGGGGGGGTGGTACTTC.

This clone showed up many times. The rearrangement uses TRBV7-9 and TRBJ2-3; 7 nucleotides match TRBD2. This CDR3 is built from 17 residues. V lost 5 bases, J lost 0 bases, and 11 bases stayed unmatched. Germline V gives CDR1 SEHNR, CDR2 FQNEAQ (reference sequence). The CDR3 DNA reads as TGTGCCAGCAGCCTATTCGTTAGCGGGTCTAGCACAGATACGCAGTATTTT. This encodes CASSLFVSGSSTDTQYF. Supplemented by reference TRBV7-9 and TRBJ2-3, the full variable domain reads DTGVSQNPRHKITKRGQNVTFRCDPISEHNRLYWYRQTLGQGPEFLTYFQNEAQLEKSRLLSDRFSAERPKGSFSTLEIQRTEQGDSAMYLCASSLFVSGSSTDTQYFGPGTRLTVL.

The chain has TRBV11-1 and TRBJ2-1; TRBD2 might be the D (6 bases). Trimming removed 1 base at V and 6 bases at J, with 10 bases between. This CDR3 is 14 amino acids long. The germline gives CDR1 SGHAT, CDR2 FQDESV (reference sequence). For the CDR3, the DNA is TGTGCCAGCAGCTTAGTTGTTAGCGGCAATGAGCAGTTCTTC. This gives the protein CASSLVVSGNEQFF.

By sample share, this clone is medium-sized. This sequence joins TRBV7-8 and TRBJ2-7; D not resolved. Germline CDR1 and CDR2: SGHVS and FQNEAQ. V was shortened by 4 bases and J by 2 bases, with 6 bases between the two germline ends. The CDR3 is made up of 12 amino acids. The CDR3 sequence: CASSYQPYEQYF. The CDR3 DNA is TGTGCCAGCAGCTACCAGCCCTACGAGCAGTACTTC.

Only a few counts were recorded for this clone. The chain combines TRBV6-2 or TRBV6-3 with TRBJ2-3, with a possible D match to TRBD1 (6 bases). The germline V and J ends were trimmed by 3 bases and 5 bases, with 21 bases remaining between them. Per the germline V gene, CDR1 is MNHEY and CDR2 is SVGEGT. There are 17 residues in the CDR3. The CDR3 DNA follows: TGTGCCAGCAGTTATTCCCTTCGGGCCGCACAGGGAGATACGCAGTATTTT. Translating gives CASSYSLRAAQGDTQYF.

The gene calls are TRBV20-1 and TRBJ2-1; 8 nucleotides match TRBD2. Germline assignment: CDR1 DFQATT and CDR2 SNEGSKA (reference sequence). The V segment lost 4 bases and the J segment 6 bases; nucleotides outside the gene matches: 11. CDR3 length: 15 amino acids. DNA of the CDR3: TGCAGTGCTACCGTTCTAGCGGGCGTCTTCAATGAGCAGTTCTTC. It encodes CSATVLAGVFNEQFF.

This clone was observed a few times. The genes are TRBV11-1 and TRBJ2-7, with 10 bases identical to TRBD2. CDR1 SGHAT and CDR2 FQDESV come from the germline V gene (reference sequence). This CDR3 contains 17 residues. Unmatched junction bases numbered 7, after V lost 1 base and J lost 1 base. The CDR3 bases are TGTGCCAGCAGCTTAGAAGGTAGCGGGAGGCAATCCTACGAGCAGTACTTC. This translates into CASSLEGSGRQSYEQYF.

This clone was seen a handful of times. This sample also contains other DNA sequences that code for the same CDR3. The chain uses TRBV6-2 or TRBV6-3 and TRBJ2-1; TRBD2 might be the D (5 bases). The germline V and J ends were trimmed by 0 bases and 0 bases, with 6 bases remaining between them. There are 15 residues in the CDR3. Per the germline V gene, CDR1 is MNHEY and CDR2 is SVGEGT. The CDR3 DNA sequence: TGTGCCAGCAGTTACTCCAGCGGCTCCTACAATGAGCAGTTCTTC. It is translated as CASSYSSGSYNEQFF.

The chain links TRBV2 to TRBJ2-7; D is ambiguous. The CDR3 length is 10 residues. Looked up from germline, CDR1 is SNHLY and CDR2 is FYNNEI. V lost 8 bases and J 6 bases, leaving 8 bases between the germline ends. CDR3 bases: TGTGCCAGCGGTCAAGGCGAGCAGTACTTC. The encoded protein is CASGQGEQYF.

The chain uses TRBV5-1 and TRBJ2-1; D perhaps matches TRBD2 (6 bases). Germline-derived CDR1 and CDR2 are SGHRS and YFSETQ. Trimming removed 5 bases at V and 7 bases at J, with 25 bases between. The CDR3 is made up of 17 amino acids. The CDR3, as DNA: TGCGCCAGCAGTTTTACTACCGGGACTGGGTATAATAATGAGCAGTTCTTC. Translation: CASSFTTGTGYNNEQFF.

V usage is TRBV6-1 and J usage is TRBJ2-2, with 8 bases lining up with TRBD2. Germline CDR1 MNHNS, CDR2 SASEGT. V lost 5 bases and J lost 4; bases outside the gene matches: 9. CDR3 length: 16 amino acids. This CDR3 reads CASSPRTSRGTGELFF. The CDR3 nucleotides are TGTGCCAGCAGTCCCCGGACTAGCAGGGGCACCGGGGAGCTGTTTTTT.

This clone was found a few times. The V call is TRBV6-2 or TRBV6-3, the J call TRBJ2-5; weak D call: TRBD2 (5 bases). The germline V and J ends were trimmed by 0 bases and 5 bases, with 22 bases remaining between them. This CDR3 is built from 18 residues. In germline, CDR1 is MNHEY, CDR2 SVGEGT. CDR3 amino acids: CASSYSEVEFQGWETQYF. CDR3 bases: TGTGCCAGCAGTTACTCGGAGGTTGAGTTTCAAGGATGGGAGACCCAGTACTTC.

This clone occurred many times. The CDR3 loop is CASSLLGNEQYF. As DNA, the CDR3 is TGTGCCAGCAGCTTATTAGGGAACGAGCAGTACTTC. The gene calls are TRBV7-2 and TRBJ2-7; D is undetermined. This CDR3 is built from 12 residues. Germline loops: CDR1 SGHTA, CDR2 FQGNSA. V was pared by 2 bases and J by 5 bases, with 7 bases between.

The chain has TRBV28 and TRBJ1-1, with D maybe TRBD1 (5 bases). Germline loops: CDR1 MDHEN, CDR2 SYDVKM. Trimming removed 7 bases from V and 6 bases from J, with 18 bases in between. This CDR3 comprises 14 residues. CDR3 sequence: CASKFGGIDSEAFF. The CDR3 DNA reads as TGTGCCAGCAAGTTCGGGGGGATCGACTCTGAAGCTTTCTTT.

This clone was seen just once. The chain is built from TRBV11-2 and TRBJ2-7; unclear D gene. The V and J ends lost 5 bases and 0 bases respectively, with 17 bases between them. The CDR3 length is 16 residues. The germline V gene encodes CDR1 SGHAT and CDR2 FQNNGV. The CDR3, as DNA: TGTGCCAGCAGCCCCGAGTATTGGCAAACCTCCTACGAGCAGTACTTC. Encoded protein: CASSPEYWQTSYEQYF.

The chain recombines TRBV7-2 with TRBJ1-6; D gene unclear. The CDR3 runs to 14 residues. Trimming pared 3 bases from V and 10 bases from J, leaving 13 bases between. Germline lookup yields CDR1 SGHTA and CDR2 FQGNSA. The CDR3, as DNA: TGTGCCAGCAGCTTTTTAGGGTCTGGGTCACCCCTCCACTTT. Protein product: CASSFLGSGSPLHF.

This clone was counted a few times. V usage is TRBV25-1 and J usage is TRBJ2-7, with D perhaps matching TRBD2 (7 bases). Germline assignment: CDR1 MGHDK and CDR2 SYGVNS. Deletions cut 5 bases from V and 3 bases from J, with 29 bases between. The CDR3 runs 19 residues. The CDR3 nucleotides read TGTGCCAGCAGTACACGAGGGGGGGGCCGGGACACGGAGGTCTACGAGCAGTACTTC. It specifies CASSTRGGGRDTEVYEQYF.

The chain combines TRBV20-1 with TRBJ2-7; D is possibly TRBD1 or TRBD2 (5 bases each). The length of the CDR3 is 15 residues. Germline CDR1 is DFQATT and CDR2 is SNEGSKA (reference sequence). The V gene lost 6 bases and the J gene lost 1 base, with 19 bases spanning the gap. The CDR3 DNA reads TGCAGTGCCTCCCCGATGGGACGCACTTCCTACGAGCAGTACTTC. It translates to CSASPMGRTSYEQYF.

The chain recombines TRBV20-1 with TRBJ1-2, with TRBD1 as a possible D gene (5 bases). The germline V gene has CDR1 DFQATT and CDR2 SNEGSKA (reference sequence). This CDR3 comprises 14 residues. Trimming removed 2 bases from V and 2 bases from J, with 12 bases in between. This CDR3 reads CSARWGGKNYGYTF. CDR3 DNA: TGCAGTGCTAGATGGGGGGGGAAAAACTATGGCTACACCTTC.

This clone was counted a few times. The CDR3 DNA sequence: TGTGCCAGCAGTTATTCCGCCGGAACAGCCTTTTATGGCTACACCTTC. This sequence encodes CASSYSAGTAFYGYTF. J is TRBJ1-2 and V is TRBV6-9; D gene uncertain. This CDR3 has 16 residues. The V end lost 0 bases, the J end lost 5 bases, and 16 bases lay between the germline ends. The germline V gene has CDR1 MNHGY and CDR2 SVAAGI.

This clone came up once. The rearrangement joins TRBV19 to TRBJ1-5; the D is unclear. Germline V gene lookup returns CDR1 LNHDA and CDR2 SQIVND (reference sequence). Deletions cut 3 bases from V and 9 bases from J, with 18 bases between. This CDR3 has 15 amino acids. The CDR3 nucleotides read TGTGCCAGTAGTATTGCCCTAGGGCCCACGGGGCCCCAGCATTTT. It codes for CASSIALGPTGPQHF. The whole variable domain, filled in from reference TRBV19 and TRBJ1-5, reads DGGITQSPKYLFRKEGQNVTLSCEQNLNHDAMYWYRQDPGQGLRLIYYSQIVNDFQKGDIAEGYSVSREKKESFPLTVTSAQKNPTAFYLCASSIALGPTGPQHFGDGTRLSIL.

The J gene is TRBJ1-5, the V gene TRBV2, with D possibly TRBD1 on 6 matching bases. CDR1 SNHLY and CDR2 FYNNEI come from the germline V gene. V lost 4 bases, J lost 3 bases, and 10 bases lay in between. This CDR3 region has 14 residues. This CDR3 is CASSGEGVNQPQHF. DNA of the CDR3: TGTGCCAGCAGTGGAGAGGGGGTCAATCAGCCCCAGCATTTT.